This TCR beta chain was captured in a study of T cells in Graves' hyperthyroidism and ophthalmopathy. RNA transcripts were the template for amplifying TCR beta CDR3 regions. Using the HTBI primer set, a first-round RT-PCR was run on the TCR CDR3. TCRdb re-analysed the multiplex PCR reads in MiXCR, keeping a single row per CDR3 protein. The data contain about 270,000 distinct CDR3 sequences, approximately 21% of them seen just once; the ten biggest clones take up around 62%. This clonotype was detected many times. CDR1 and CDR2 (germline): SGHRS, YFSETQ. The CDR3 is 18 amino acids. V lost 0 bases to trimming and J lost 0 bases; unmatched junction nucleotides: 1.

The chain combines TRBV5-1 with TRBJ2-1; 15 nucleotides match TRBD2. The sample was blood. The TCR sequence derives from a man aged 30 to 45 with Graves' ophthalmopathy. In DNA form, the CDR3 reads TGCGCCAGCAGCTTGGGGACTAGCGGGAGGGGCTCCTACAATGAGCAGTTCTTC. As protein: CASSLGTSGRGSYNEQFF.